These 6 T cell receptor beta chains share one sample of origin, sequenced in a study of cytomegalovirus exposure and HLA in healthy donors. The PCR ran on 60 Vbeta and 13 Jbeta primers. Produced via immunoSEQ multiplex PCR; TCRdb's table is partial and in-frame only. In all, the sample yields 160,000 or so clones. Sequencing was done on a sample of PBMCs. The origin of the receptors is a man aged 25-40 years in good health and CMV-seronegative.

The chain carries TRBV25-1 and TRBJ2-3, with TRBD2 matching 7 bases. The ends lost 3 bases at V and 5 bases at J; junction bases unmatched: 17. The CDR3 sequence is 18 residues long. The V gene's germline CDR1 is MGHDK and CDR2 SYGVNS. CDR3 coding DNA: TGTGCCAGCAGTGACCGACGGCAGACTAGCATATGGAAAGATACGCAGTATTTT. As protein: CASSDRRQTSIWKDTQYF. Full variable domain (missing parts from reference TRBV25-1 and TRBJ2-3): EADIYQTPRYLVIGTGKKITLECSQTMGHDKMYWYQQDPGMELHLIHYSYGVNSTEKGDLSSESTVSRIRTEHFPLTLESARPSHTSQYLCASSDRRQTSIWKDTQYFGPGTRLTVL.

V is TRBV6-5 and J is TRBJ1-4; a weak D match, TRBD1 (6 bases). V lost 0 bases, J lost 2 bases, and 10 bases lay in between. This CDR3 contains 16 residues. CDR1 and CDR2 from the germline V gene are MNHEY and SVGAGI. The CDR3 DNA follows: TGTGCCAGCAGTTACTCCTACAGGGTGACTAATGAAAAACTGTTTTTT. Protein: CASSYSYRVTNEKLFF.

The chain joins TRBV14 to TRBJ2-7; perhaps TRBD2 as D (5 bases). Trimming took off 4 bases at V and 7 bases at J, with 14 bases between the two ends. This CDR3 region has 13 residues. Germline V gives CDR1 SGHDN, CDR2 FVKESK. As DNA, the CDR3 is TGTGCCAGCAGCCTCGAGCCCCCGGGAGAGCAGTACTTC. Translated, it gives CASSLEPPGEQYF.

The chain combines TRBV5-1 with TRBJ1-5, with D maybe TRBD1 (6 bases). Germline V gene data show CDR1 as SGHRS and CDR2 as YFSETQ. The CDR3 extends over 14 amino acids. V was clipped by 7 bases and J by 2 bases, with 13 bases between them. The CDR3 reads CASAPAGGNQPQHF. Here the CDR3 DNA reads TGCGCCAGCGCCCCTGCAGGGGGCAATCAGCCCCAGCATTTT. The variable domain in full, completed from reference TRBV5-1 and TRBJ1-5, reads KAGVTQTPRYLIKTRGQQVTLSCSPISGHRSVSWYQQTPGQGLQFLFEYFSETQRNKGNFPGRFSGRQFSNSRSEMNVSTLELGDSALYLCASAPAGGNQPQHFGDGTRLSIL.

The rearrangement joins TRBV6-5 to TRBJ2-1; the D gene is possibly TRBD1 (5 bases). The CDR3 runs to 15 residues. From germline, CDR1 is MNHEY and CDR2 SVGAGI. V lost 0 bases, J lost 8 bases, and 14 bases lay in between. The CDR3 spells CASSYSGAGYDEQFF. The CDR3 DNA follows: TGTGCCAGCAGTTACTCAGGGGCAGGGTACGATGAGCAGTTCTTC.

The chain has TRBV19 and TRBJ2-1; 7 bases map to TRBD2. The CDR3 covers 15 residues. Germline V CDR1 and CDR2: LNHDA, SQIVND (reference sequence). With 4 bases clipped from V and 6 bases from J, the junction kept 9 bases outside the gene matches. In DNA form, the CDR3 reads TGTGCCAGTAGTAAGTGGCGGGAGAGGGCCAATGAGCAGTTCTTC. Amino acid sequence: CASSKWRERANEQFF.